This T cell receptor beta chain originates from a study of CXCR3-negative and CXCR3-positive naive CD8 T cells. Identification of naive CD8+ T cells rested on CD45RO-CCR7+CD27+CD95- status. The authors prepared UMI-labeled TRB cDNA libraries by 5' RACE. TCRdb reprocessed the 5' RACE reads and keeps a single row for each CDR3 protein, giving no DNA. This sample's table has a few thousand distinct CDR3 sequences. General observations from the study: Across naive subsets, surface CD5 expression was comparable, and TCR strength was inferred from properties of the TRB CDR3. Higher TRB CDR3 hydrophobicity marked CXCR3-positive naive cells relative to CXCR3-negative naive cells. Both naive subsets showed comparably high diversity, and memory CD8+ cells showed much lower diversity.

Regarding this clonotype: Its cognate antigen is unknown.

There are 16 residues in the CDR3. Germline V gene data show CDR1 as SGHVS and CDR2 as FNYEAQ. This TCR was sampled from a human donor in good health. Some clones in this sample may be carry-over from other donors' samples. Input material: naive CXCR3+ CD8+ T cells from blood. Noted subset: CD45RO-CCR7+CD27+CD95- naive CD8+ T cells expressing CXCR3 (TNR3+). J is TRBJ2-2 and V is TRBV7-6; TCRdb returns TRBD2, unconfirmable since there is no DNA. The CDR3 protein is CASSPFGRENTGELFF.